These T cell receptor beta chains were read from a single sample in a study of blood T cell repertoires in COVID-19. Sequencing was performed with immunoSEQ multiplex PCR; in TCRdb, only in-frame clones are kept and a portion is missing. The sample has more than 45,000 clones, around 87% seen once. Sequences were obtained from peripheral blood. The source of these receptors is a woman older than 75 with COVID-19, enrolled during active disease. CDR3s include the opening cysteine and the closing phenylalanine or tryptophan. Each record gives: V gene, J gene, CDR3 protein.

v_call: TRBV2; j_call: TRBJ1-5; cdr3_aa: CASRSDGNQPQHF
v_call: TRBV30; j_call: TRBJ2-1; cdr3_aa: CAWNGAASNEQFF
v_call: TRBV7-2; j_call: TRBJ2-2; cdr3_aa: CASSSPAASNTGELFF
v_call: TRBV6-6; j_call: TRBJ2-3; cdr3_aa: CASSLPVRDRGNTDTQYF
v_call: TRBV5-1; j_call: TRBJ2-3; cdr3_aa: CASSSSGGADTQYF
v_call: TRBV30; j_call: TRBJ2-7; cdr3_aa: CAWSGGGEQYF
v_call: TRBV10-1; j_call: TRBJ2-2; cdr3_aa: CASSPQRGDSGELFF
v_call: TRBV5-1; j_call: TRBJ2-2; cdr3_aa: CASSLGRSGGANTGELFF
v_call: TRBV6-5; j_call: TRBJ2-7; cdr3_aa: CARVTGKGAYEQYF
v_call: TRBV30; j_call: TRBJ2-5; cdr3_aa: CAWDREKETQYF
v_call: TRBV7-9; j_call: TRBJ1-2; cdr3_aa: CASSLAGPPYGYTF
v_call: TRBV4-1; j_call: TRBJ1-6; cdr3_aa: CASSQEQQDPNSPLHF
v_call: TRBV13; j_call: TRBJ1-1; cdr3_aa: CASSLTGGVTEAFF
v_call: TRBV5-1; j_call: TRBJ1-1; cdr3_aa: CASTPNGINTEAFF
v_call: TRBV10-3; j_call: TRBJ1-4; cdr3_aa: CAISESAQTNEKLFF
v_call: TRBV7-6; j_call: TRBJ2-2; cdr3_aa: CASSPGRVTGTGELFF
v_call: TRBV7-3; j_call: TRBJ1-5; cdr3_aa: CASSLGQNQPQHF
v_call: TRBV5-8; j_call: TRBJ1-2; cdr3_aa: CASSLQGTYGYTF
v_call: TRBV29-1; j_call: TRBJ1-2; cdr3_aa: CSVEPWTDPYGYTF
v_call: TRBV7-2; j_call: TRBJ2-7; cdr3_aa: CASSPSTSGGAYEQYF
v_call: TRBV12-5; j_call: TRBJ2-3; cdr3_aa: CASGTGQGATDTQYF
v_call: TRBV7-2; j_call: TRBJ1-2; cdr3_aa: CASSSRQARDYGYTF
v_call: TRBV2; j_call: TRBJ2-1; cdr3_aa: CASSPVGGTYNEQFF
v_call: TRBV6-5; j_call: TRBJ1-1; cdr3_aa: CASSSRSFAEAFF
v_call: TRBV6-1; j_call: TRBJ1-5; cdr3_aa: CASSEDPGQAPQHF
v_call: TRBV18; j_call: TRBJ2-1; cdr3_aa: CASSPAGGRDEQFF
v_call: TRBV5-1; j_call: TRBJ1-6; cdr3_aa: CASRPGQFSSYNSPLHF
v_call: TRBV6-5; j_call: TRBJ1-3; cdr3_aa: CASCEPGAGNTIYF
v_call: TRBV3-1/TRBV3-2; j_call: TRBJ1-1; cdr3_aa: CASKEGNTEAFF
v_call: TRBV11-2; j_call: TRBJ1-2; cdr3_aa: CASSLGVYGYTF
v_call: TRBV19; j_call: TRBJ1-5; cdr3_aa: CASSRQGDNQPQHF